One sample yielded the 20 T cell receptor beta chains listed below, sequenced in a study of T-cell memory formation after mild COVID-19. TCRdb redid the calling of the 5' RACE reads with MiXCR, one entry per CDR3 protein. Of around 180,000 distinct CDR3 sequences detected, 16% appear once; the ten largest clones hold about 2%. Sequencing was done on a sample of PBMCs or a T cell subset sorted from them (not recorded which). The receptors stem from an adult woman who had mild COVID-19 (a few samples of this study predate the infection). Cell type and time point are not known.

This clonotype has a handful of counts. The CDR3 here is CASSQALDGTGELFF. The CDR3 region has the DNA TGTGCCAGCAGCCAAGCTTTAGACGGCACCGGGGAGCTGTTTTTT. The chain is built from TRBV4-2 and TRBJ2-2; unclear D gene. This CDR3 is built from 15 residues. In germline, CDR1 is LGHNA, CDR2 YNFKEQ. V lost 1 base and J lost 4, with 10 bases in between.

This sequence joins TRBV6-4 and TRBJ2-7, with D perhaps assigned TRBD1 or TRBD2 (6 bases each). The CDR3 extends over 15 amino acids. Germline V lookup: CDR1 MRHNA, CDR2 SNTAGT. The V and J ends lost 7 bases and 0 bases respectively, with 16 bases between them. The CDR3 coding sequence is TGTGCCAGCATCCTAAGGGGGGACCACTCCTACGAGCAGTACTTC. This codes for CASILRGDHSYEQYF.

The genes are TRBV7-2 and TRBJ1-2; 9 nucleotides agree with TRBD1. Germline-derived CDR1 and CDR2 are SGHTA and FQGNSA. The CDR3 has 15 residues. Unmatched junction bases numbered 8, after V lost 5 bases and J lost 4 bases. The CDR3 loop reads CASSARQGGGYGYTF. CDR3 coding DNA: TGTGCCAGCAGCGCTCGACAGGGGGGTGGCTATGGCTACACCTTC.

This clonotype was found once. CDR3 sequence (DNA): TGTGCCAGCAGCTTTCACGTGGGCAGGGCCTCTAGCGAGCAGTACTTC. Protein product: CASSFHVGRASSEQYF. V gene TRBV7-2 combines with J gene TRBJ2-7, with a possible D match to TRBD1 (5 bases). This CDR3 contains 16 residues. Trimming took 3 bases from V and 6 from J, leaving 21 bases between them. Germline V gives CDR1 SGHTA, CDR2 FQGNSA.

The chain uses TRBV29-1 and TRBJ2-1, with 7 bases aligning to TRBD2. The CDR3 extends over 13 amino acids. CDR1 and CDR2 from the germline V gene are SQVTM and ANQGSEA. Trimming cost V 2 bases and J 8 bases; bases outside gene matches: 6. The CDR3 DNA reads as TGCAGCGTTGAAAAGCCTGGGAGGGATGAGCAGTTCTTC. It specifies CSVEKPGRDEQFF.

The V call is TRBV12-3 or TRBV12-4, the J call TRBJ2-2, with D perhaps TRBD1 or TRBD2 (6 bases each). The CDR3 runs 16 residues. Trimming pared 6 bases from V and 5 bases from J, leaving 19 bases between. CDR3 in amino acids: CASSLPWGARTGELFF. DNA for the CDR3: TGTGCCAGCAGCCTCCCTTGGGGGGCGCGGACCGGGGAGCTGTTTTTT.

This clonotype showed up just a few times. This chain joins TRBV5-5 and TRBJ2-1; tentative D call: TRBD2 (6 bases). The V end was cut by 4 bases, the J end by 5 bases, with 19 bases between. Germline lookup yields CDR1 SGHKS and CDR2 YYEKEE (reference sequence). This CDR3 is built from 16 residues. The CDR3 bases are TGTGCCAGCAGCCGGGCTTCGGCTAGCGTAAACAATGAGCAGTTCTTC. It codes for CASSRASASVNNEQFF. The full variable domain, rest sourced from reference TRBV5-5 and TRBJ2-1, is DAGVTQSPTHLIKTRGQQVTLRCSPISGHKSVSWYQQVLGQGPQFIFQYYEKEERGRGNFPDRFSARQFPNYSSELNVNALLLGDSALYLCASSRASASVNNEQFFGPGTRLTVL.

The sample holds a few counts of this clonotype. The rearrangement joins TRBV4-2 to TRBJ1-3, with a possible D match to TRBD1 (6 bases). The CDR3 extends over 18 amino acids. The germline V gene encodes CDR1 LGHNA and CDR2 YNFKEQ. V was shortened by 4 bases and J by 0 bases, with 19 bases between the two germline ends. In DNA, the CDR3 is TGTGCCAGCAGCCCACGCTTAACCGCCAGGGGCTCTGGAAACACCATATATTTT. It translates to CASSPRLTARGSGNTIYF.

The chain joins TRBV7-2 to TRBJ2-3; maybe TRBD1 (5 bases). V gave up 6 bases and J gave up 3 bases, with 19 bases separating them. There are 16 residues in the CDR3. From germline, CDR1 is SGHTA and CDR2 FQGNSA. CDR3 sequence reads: CASSSRTGFVTDTQYF. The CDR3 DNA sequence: TGTGCCAGCAGTTCCCGAACAGGTTTTGTAACAGATACGCAGTATTTT.

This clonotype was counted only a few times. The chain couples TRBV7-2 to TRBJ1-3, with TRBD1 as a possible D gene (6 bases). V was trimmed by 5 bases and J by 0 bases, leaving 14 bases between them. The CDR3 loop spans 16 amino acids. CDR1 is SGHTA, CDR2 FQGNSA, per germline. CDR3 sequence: CASSADRPFSGNTIYF. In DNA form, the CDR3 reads TGTGCCAGCAGCGCAGACAGGCCCTTCTCTGGAAACACCATATATTTT. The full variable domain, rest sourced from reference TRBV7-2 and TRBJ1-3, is GAGVSQSPSNKVTEKGKDVELRCDPISGHTALYWYRQSLGQGLEFLIYFQGNSAPDKSGLPSDRFSAERTGGSVSTLTIQRTQQEDSAVYLCASSADRPFSGNTIYFGEGSWLTVV.

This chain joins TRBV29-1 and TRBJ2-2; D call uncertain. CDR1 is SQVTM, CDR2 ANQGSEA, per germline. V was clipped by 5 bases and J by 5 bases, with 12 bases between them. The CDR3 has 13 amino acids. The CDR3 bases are TGCAGCGTTTCGTTCGGCGGTACCGGGGAGCTGTTTTTT. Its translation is CSVSFGGTGELFF.

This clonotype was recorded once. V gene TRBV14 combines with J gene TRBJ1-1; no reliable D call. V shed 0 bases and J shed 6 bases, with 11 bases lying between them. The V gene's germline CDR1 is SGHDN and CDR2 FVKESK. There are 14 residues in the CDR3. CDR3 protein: CASSQESLFAEAFF. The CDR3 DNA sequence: TGTGCCAGCAGCCAAGAGTCGTTGTTCGCTGAAGCTTTCTTT.

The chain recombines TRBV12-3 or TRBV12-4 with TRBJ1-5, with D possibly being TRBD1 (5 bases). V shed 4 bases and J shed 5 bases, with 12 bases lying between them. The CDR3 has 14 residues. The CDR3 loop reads CASSSRDGYQPQHF. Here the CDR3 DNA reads TGTGCCAGCAGTTCCCGGGACGGATATCAGCCCCAGCATTTT.

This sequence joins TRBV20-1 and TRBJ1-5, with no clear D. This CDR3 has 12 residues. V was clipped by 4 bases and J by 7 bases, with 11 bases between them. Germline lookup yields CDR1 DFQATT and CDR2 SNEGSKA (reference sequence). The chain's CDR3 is CSATGSTQPQHF. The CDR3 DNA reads TGCAGTGCTACCGGGAGCACGCAGCCCCAGCATTTT.

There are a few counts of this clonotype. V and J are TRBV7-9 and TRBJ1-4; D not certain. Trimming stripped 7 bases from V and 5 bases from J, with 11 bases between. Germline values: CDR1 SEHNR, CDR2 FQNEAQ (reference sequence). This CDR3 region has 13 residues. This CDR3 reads CASIPEENEKLFF. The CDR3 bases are TGTGCCAGCATCCCCGAAGAGAATGAAAAACTGTTTTTT.

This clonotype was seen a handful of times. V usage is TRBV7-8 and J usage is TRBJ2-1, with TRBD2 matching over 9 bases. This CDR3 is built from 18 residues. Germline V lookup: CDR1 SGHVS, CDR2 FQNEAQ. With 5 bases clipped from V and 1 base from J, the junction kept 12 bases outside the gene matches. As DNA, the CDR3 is TGTGCCAGCAGCCCCGGGCGGGAGGGCCTAAATTCCTACAATGAGCAGTTCTTC. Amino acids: CASSPGREGLNSYNEQFF.

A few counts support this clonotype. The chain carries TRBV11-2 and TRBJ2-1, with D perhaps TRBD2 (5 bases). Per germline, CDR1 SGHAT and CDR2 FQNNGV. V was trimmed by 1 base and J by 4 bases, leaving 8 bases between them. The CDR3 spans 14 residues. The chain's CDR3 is CASSLVREYNEQFF. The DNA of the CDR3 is TGTGCCAGCAGCTTAGTGAGGGAGTACAATGAGCAGTTCTTC.

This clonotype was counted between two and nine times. Written as DNA, the CDR3 is TGTGCCAGCAGCTTAGGAATCGGGGAGCTGTTTTTT. It yields the protein CASSLGIGELFF. The V and J genes are TRBV7-9 and TRBJ2-2; no clear D. V was clipped by 1 base and J by 7 bases, with 4 bases between them. Germline V gene lookup returns CDR1 SEHNR and CDR2 FQNEAQ (reference sequence). The CDR3 loop spans 12 amino acids.

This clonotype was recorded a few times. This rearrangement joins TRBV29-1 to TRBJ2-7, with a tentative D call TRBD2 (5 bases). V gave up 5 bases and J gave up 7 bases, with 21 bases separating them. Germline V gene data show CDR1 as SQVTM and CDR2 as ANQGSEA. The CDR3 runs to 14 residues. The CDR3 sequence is CSVQIRGPGVEQYF. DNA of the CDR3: TGCAGCGTTCAGATCCGGGGTCCTGGGGTGGAGCAGTACTTC.

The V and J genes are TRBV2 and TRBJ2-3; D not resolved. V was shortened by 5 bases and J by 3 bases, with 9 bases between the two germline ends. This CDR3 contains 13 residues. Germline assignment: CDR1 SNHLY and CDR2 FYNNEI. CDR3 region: CASSFHRTDTQYF. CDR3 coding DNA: TGTGCCAGCAGTTTCCACCGAACAGATACGCAGTATTTT. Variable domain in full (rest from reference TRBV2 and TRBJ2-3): EPEVTQTPSHQVTQMGQEVILRCVPISNHLYFYWYRQILGQKVEFLVSFYNNEISEKSEIFDDQFSVERPDGSNFTLKIRSTKLEDSAMYFCASSFHRTDTQYFGPGTRLTVL.